Presented here are 15 T cell receptor beta chains from one specimen sequenced in a study of T cell responses to AZD1222 COVID-19 vaccine. The repertoire was sequenced with immunoSEQ multiplex PCR; TCRdb's copy has only in-frame clones and lacks some. The sample shows 130,000 to 150,000 clones, 92% of them seen only once. The starting material was peripheral blood, obtained on day 0 of AZD1222 vaccination. The receptors shown here come from an adult in good health.

This chain links TRBV3-1 (or the pseudogene TRBV3-2) with TRBJ2-2; weak D call: TRBD1 (5 bases). Trimming took off 1 base at V and 4 bases at J, with 13 bases between the two ends. This CDR3 spans 16 amino acids. Germline V CDR1 and CDR2: LGHDT, YNNKEL (reference sequence). DNA of the CDR3: TGTGCCAGCAGCCAAGGGCCAGGGCTAAGCACCGGGGAGCTGTTTTTT. Protein product: CASSQGPGLSTGELFF.

The gene calls are TRBV11-2 and TRBJ1-5; D is undetermined. Trimming left V 3 bases short and J 2 bases short, with 5 bases between. The CDR3 is made up of 13 amino acids. The germline gives CDR1 SGHAT, CDR2 FQNNGV. The CDR3 spells CASSLERNQPQHF. The CDR3 DNA follows: TGTGCCAGCAGCTTGGAGCGCAATCAGCCCCAGCATTTT.

The gene calls are TRBV10-3 and TRBJ2-3; a weak D match, TRBD2 (6 bases). Germline V gene data show CDR1 as ENHRY and CDR2 as SYGVKD. Trimming left V 1 base short and J 1 base short, with 6 bases between. The CDR3 runs to 14 residues. The CDR3 is CAISEWEGTDTQYF. CDR3 nucleotide sequence: TGTGCCATCAGTGAGTGGGAGGGCACAGATACGCAGTATTTT.

The chain has TRBV5-3 and TRBJ1-5, with a weak D call TRBD1 (5 bases). TRBV5-3 is classed as an ORF, of uncertain function. The CDR3 is 13 residues long. Trimming removed 1 base from V and 9 bases from J, with 11 bases in between. The CDR3 coding sequence is TGTGCCAGAAGCTTGCGGGCGGGGGGGCCCCAGCATTTT. Protein product: CARSLRAGGPQHF.

The chain joins TRBV27 to TRBJ1-2; TRBD1 might be the D (5 bases). V was shortened by 6 bases and J by 4 bases, with 12 bases between the two germline ends. CDR3 length equals 13 residues. Germline V gives CDR1 MNHEY, CDR2 SMNVEV (reference sequence). The CDR3 region is CASRPGRFYGYTF. The CDR3 DNA is TGTGCCAGCAGGCCGGGGCGCTTCTATGGCTACACCTTC.

The V call is TRBV6-5, the J call TRBJ2-3, with TRBD2 matching 11 bases. The germline V gene encodes CDR1 MNHEY and CDR2 SVGAGI. The CDR3 consists of 16 residues. Germline trimming cut 0 bases from V and 5 bases from J; bases unmatched to any gene: 4. The CDR3 DNA reads TGTGCCAGCAGTTACTCGGCTAGCGGGGGGTTAGATACGCAGTATTTT. It encodes CASSYSASGGLDTQYF.

The chain has TRBV18 and TRBJ2-2; unclear D gene. Germline V CDR1 and CDR2: KGHSH, LQKENI. Trimming removed 1 base at V and 5 bases at J, with 5 bases between. The CDR3 is made up of 13 amino acids. The DNA for the CDR3 is TGTGCCAGCTCACCACGGTTTACCGGGGAGCTGTTTTTT. This codes for CASSPRFTGELFF.

The chain carries TRBV2 and TRBJ2-5; TRBD1 matches at 7 bases. Germline-derived CDR1 and CDR2 are SNHLY and FYNNEI. Germline trimming cut 6 bases from V and 2 bases from J; bases unmatched to any gene: 9. The CDR3 is 15 residues long. The CDR3, as DNA: TGTGCCAGCAGCTCGGGTGGGACAGTTCAAGAGACCCAGTACTTC. Its protein product is CASSSGGTVQETQYF.

This chain connects TRBV11-2 to TRBJ2-3; 9 bases map to TRBD2. Germline V gene lookup returns CDR1 SGHAT and CDR2 FQNNGV. V gave up 8 bases and J gave up 3 bases; unmatched junction bases: 6. The CDR3 totals 14 residues. The CDR3 DNA follows: TGTGCCAGCGGTAGCGGGGGATCAACAGATACGCAGTATTTT. Amino acids: CASGSGGSTDTQYF.

This sequence joins TRBV29-1 and TRBJ1-1; no clear D gene. The CDR3 covers 17 residues. Germline V gene sequence: CDR1 SQVTM, CDR2 ANQGSEA. The V end was cut by 1 base, the J end by 4 bases, with 22 bases between. The CDR3 coding sequence is TGCAGCGTTGAAGGTCCCTCTCCCCGACCTCCGGGCACTGAAGCTTTCTTT. It codes for CSVEGPSPRPPGTEAFF.

The chain employs TRBV11-2 and TRBJ2-2, with D maybe TRBD1 (6 bases). Germline lookup yields CDR1 SGHAT and CDR2 FQNNGV. This CDR3 region has 12 residues. Trimming removed 9 bases from V and 6 bases from J, with 11 bases in between. This chain's CDR3 is CASTGWSGELFF. CDR3 nucleotide sequence: TGTGCCAGTACAGGGTGGTCCGGGGAGCTGTTTTTT.

The DNA of the CDR3 is TGCGCCAGCAGAGAGCGGGCCGGCGGGGAGCTGTTTTTT. Translating gives CASRERAGGELFF. V is TRBV5-1 and J is TRBJ2-2; TRBD2 might be the D (6 bases). Germline lookup yields CDR1 SGHRS and CDR2 YFSETQ. The CDR3 spans 13 residues. Trimming removed 5 bases at V and 7 bases at J, with 12 bases between.

The V call is TRBV7-9, the J call TRBJ2-2, with a weak D call TRBD1 (6 bases). Trimming stripped 5 bases from V and 7 bases from J, with 17 bases between. This CDR3 has 15 residues. Germline CDR1 SEHNR, CDR2 FQNEAQ (reference sequence). This CDR3 is CASSAGEIVGGELFF. The CDR3, as DNA: TGTGCCAGCAGCGCAGGGGAAATAGTCGGCGGGGAGCTGTTTTTT.

The J gene is TRBJ2-1, the V gene TRBV24-1; a possible D gene is TRBD1 (6 bases). V dropped 3 bases and J dropped 5 bases, with 10 bases sitting between them. The CDR3 consists of 14 residues. Germline CDR1 KGHDR, CDR2 SFDVKD. CDR3 in amino acids: CATSDGTRDNEQFF. CDR3 in DNA: TGTGCCACCAGTGATGGGACAAGAGACAATGAGCAGTTCTTC.

The rearrangement uses TRBV7-9 and TRBJ2-5; D perhaps matches TRBD2 (5 bases). This CDR3 is built from 14 residues. The germline gives CDR1 SEHNR, CDR2 FQNEAQ (reference sequence). V lost 5 bases and J 5 bases, leaving 15 bases between the germline ends. In nucleotides, the CDR3 is TGTGCCAGCAGCGCGGGCCAACGTCAGGAGACCCAGTACTTC. Encoded protein: CASSAGQRQETQYF.